The 29 T cell receptor beta chains below were found in one sample sequenced in a study of cytomegalovirus exposure and HLA in healthy donors. PCR primers comprised 60 Vbeta and 13 Jbeta primers. Assay used: immunoSEQ multiplex PCR; TCRdb lists only in-frame clones, some missing. The data contain over 150,000 clones, around 79% of them singletons. The sequenced sample consisted of PBMCs. The receptors here all came from a woman aged 18-29 years in good health and CMV-seronegative.

V usage is TRBV19 and J usage is TRBJ1-5, with TRBD1 matching over 9 bases. There are 16 residues in the CDR3. J was trimmed by 3 bases and V by 8 bases; bases with no gene match: 11. Germline-derived CDR1 and CDR2 are LNHDA and SQIVND (reference sequence). The chain's CDR3 is CASLRQGGFINQPQHF. The DNA for the CDR3 is TGTGCCAGTCTCCGACAGGGGGGATTTATCAATCAGCCCCAGCATTTT.

The table lists this clone with a count of one. The V and J genes are TRBV6-5 and TRBJ2-3; TRBD2 might be the D (6 bases). Trimming removed 8 bases from V and 3 bases from J, with 18 bases in between. Looked up from germline, CDR1 is MNHEY and CDR2 is SVGAGI. The CDR3 extends over 15 amino acids. CDR3 coding DNA: TGTGCCAGCTCAGGCGGGGTTTCTGGGACAGATACGCAGTATTTT. Translating gives CASSGGVSGTDTQYF.

J is TRBJ1-6 and V is TRBV15, with 7 bases lining up with TRBD1. The germline CDR1 and CDR2 sequences are LNHNV and YYDKDF (reference sequence). This CDR3 is built from 15 residues. The V segment lost 4 bases and the J segment 7 bases; nucleotides outside the gene matches: 7. CDR3 loop: CATSTRQGVNSPLHF. The CDR3 region has the DNA TGTGCCACCAGCACGCGGCAGGGGGTGAATTCACCCCTCCACTTT. The complete variable domain, with remaining parts taken from reference TRBV15 and TRBJ1-6, reads DAMVIQNPRYQVTQFGKPVTLSCSQTLNHNVMYWYQQKSSQAPKLLFHYYDKDFNNEADTPDNFQSRRPNTSFCFLDIRSPGLGDTAMYLCATSTRQGVNSPLHFGNGTRLTVT.

This chain links TRBV28 with TRBJ2-7; 7 nucleotides match TRBD2. Germline V gene data show CDR1 as MDHEN and CDR2 as SYDVKM. The trim removed 3 bases at V and 6 bases at J, leaving 8 bases unmatched. The CDR3 spans 14 residues. The CDR3 here is CASSFGTTRTEQYF. The CDR3 DNA reads as TGTGCCAGCAGTTTTGGGACTACGAGAACCGAGCAGTACTTC.

The J gene is TRBJ1-1, the V gene TRBV6-5; TRBD1 matches 7 bases. The trim removed 6 bases at V and 6 bases at J, leaving 13 bases unmatched. The CDR3 has 15 residues. Germline lookup yields CDR1 MNHEY and CDR2 SVGAGI. Written as DNA, the CDR3 is TGTGCCAGCAGCCCGGGTGACAGGGATATGGCTGAAGCTTTCTTT. This sequence encodes CASSPGDRDMAEAFF.

The V gene is TRBV9, the J gene TRBJ2-3, with TRBD2 matching over 9 bases. Germline values: CDR1 SGDLS, CDR2 YYNGEE. The length of the CDR3 is 15 residues. Trimming at V came to 1 base and at J to 5 bases, leaving 5 bases not matched to a gene. The CDR3 here is CASSVFSSGVDTQYF. In nucleotides, the CDR3 is TGTGCCAGCAGCGTATTCTCTAGCGGGGTAGATACGCAGTATTTT.

This clone was picked up a small number of times. The CDR3 is CASSQDPDRSHYGYTF. The CDR3 DNA reads TGCGCCAGCAGCCAAGATCCGGACAGGTCCCACTATGGCTACACCTTC. The V call is TRBV4-3, the J call TRBJ1-2, with 7 positions matching TRBD1. With 0 bases clipped from V and 3 bases from J, the junction kept 7 bases outside the gene matches. Germline V gene sequence: CDR1 LGHNA, CDR2 YSLEER. The CDR3 extends over 16 amino acids.

The chain recombines TRBV18 with TRBJ2-2, with 10 nucleotides matching TRBD1. This CDR3 is 16 amino acids long. V was clipped by 2 bases and J by 2 bases; unmatched bases: 2. Per germline, CDR1 KGHSH and CDR2 LQKENI. The CDR3 nucleotides read TGTGCCAGCTCACCAGTGACAGGGGGCAACACCGGGGAGCTGTTTTTT. Amino acid sequence: CASSPVTGGNTGELFF.

CDR3 coding DNA: TGCGCCAGCAGCCAAGATTTTACTAGCCGAGCCTACGAGCAGTACTTC. It encodes CASSQDFTSRAYEQYF. The rearrangement uses TRBV4-1 and TRBJ2-7, with a possible D match to TRBD2 (6 bases). The CDR3 contains 16 residues. V lost 0 bases to trimming and J lost 2 bases, with 14 bases between them. Per germline, CDR1 MGHRA and CDR2 YSYEKL.

The V call is TRBV4-3, the J call TRBJ1-6, with D possibly TRBD1 on 6 matching bases. V lost 0 bases and J lost 3, with 12 bases in between. This CDR3 contains 17 residues. Germline V lookup: CDR1 LGHNA, CDR2 YSLEER. CDR3 bases: TGCGCCAGCAGCCAAGATACAGGGTGGAACTATAATTCACCCCTCCACTTT. Its protein product is CASSQDTGWNYNSPLHF.

This rearrangement joins TRBV9 to TRBJ1-3; D call uncertain. Germline V gene lookup returns CDR1 SGDLS and CDR2 YYNGEE. V was trimmed by 2 bases and J by 5 bases, leaving 17 bases between them. CDR3 length: 16 amino acids. The CDR3 loop is CASSVGGSPARNTIYF. Written as DNA, the CDR3 is TGTGCCAGCAGCGTCGGAGGGTCCCCCGCCCGAAACACCATATATTTT.

The chain is built from TRBV5-1 and TRBJ1-1; D not resolved. This CDR3 is 14 amino acids long. Trimming cost V 6 bases and J 3 bases, with 15 bases left between them. CDR1 SGHRS and CDR2 YFSETQ come from the germline V gene. The CDR3 nucleotides are TGCGCCAGCACAACCAATTGGGCAGACACTGAAGCTTTCTTT. Its protein product is CASTTNWADTEAFF.

The chain joins TRBV27 to TRBJ2-4, with D perhaps TRBD2 (6 bases). Germline CDR1 MNHEY, CDR2 SMNVEV (reference sequence). Trimming removed 5 bases from V and 0 bases from J, with 14 bases in between. The CDR3 consists of 16 residues. CDR3 in DNA: TGTGCCAGCAGTGCGGGACGGATCCTAGCCAAAAACATTCAGTACTTC. This translates into CASSAGRILAKNIQYF.

This chain connects TRBV6-1 to TRBJ2-2; TRBD2 is a possible D gene (6 bases). Per germline, CDR1 MNHNS and CDR2 SASEGT. The CDR3 extends over 16 amino acids. V lost 4 bases and J lost 2, with 14 bases in between. CDR3 nucleotide sequence: TGTGCCAGCAGTGGGCGGGTGGGACTCAACACCGGGGAGCTGTTTTTT. Translating it yields CASSGRVGLNTGELFF.

The chain has TRBV25-1 and TRBJ2-5; 10 bases map to TRBD1. Gene TRBJ2-7 matches the end of the DNA better, so the J call may be wrong. The CDR3 has 14 amino acids. The germline gives CDR1 MGHDK, CDR2 SYGVNS. The CDR3 sequence: CASTGTGVSYEQYF. In DNA, the CDR3 is TGTGCCAGCACCGGGACAGGGGTGTCGTACGAGCAGTACTTC.

This chain links TRBV4-2 with TRBJ1-1, with a weak D call TRBD1 (5 bases). CDR1 is LGHNA and CDR2 is YNFKEQ in the germline V gene. CDR3 size: 14 residues. V was trimmed by 0 bases and J by 5 bases, leaving 10 bases between them. CDR3 sequence reads: CASSQDGAGTEAFF. The CDR3 DNA reads as TGTGCCAGCAGCCAAGATGGGGCAGGTACTGAAGCTTTCTTT.

The rearrangement joins TRBV28 to TRBJ2-1, with a possible D match to TRBD1 (5 bases). The CDR3 contains 14 residues. Germline loops: CDR1 MDHEN, CDR2 SYDVKM. Trimming cost V 10 bases and J 0 bases, with 13 bases left between them. The CDR3 loop is CATLIDSSYNEQFF. DNA of the CDR3: TGTGCCACCCTAATTGACAGCTCCTACAATGAGCAGTTCTTC.

As concerns this clone: An end of the junction does not agree with germline; a read error may underlie this. J is TRBJ2-1 and V is TRBV7-7; 9 bases agree with TRBD1. Germline lookup yields CDR1 SSHAT and CDR2 FNYEAQ (reference sequence). This CDR3 is 14 amino acids long. In nucleotides, the CDR3 is TGTGCTAGCAGCTTCAGACAGGGGGACAATGAGCAGTTCTTC. It encodes CASSFRQGDNEQFF.

This clone was recorded only once. The J gene is TRBJ2-1, the V gene TRBV15, with 7 positions matching TRBD1. Germline V gene data show CDR1 as LNHNV and CDR2 as YYDKDF (reference sequence). This CDR3 has 18 amino acids. V lost 3 bases, J lost 1 base, and 12 bases stayed unmatched. CDR3 sequence reads: CATSSSILGTASYNEQFF. In nucleotides, the CDR3 is TGTGCCACCAGCAGTTCCATCCTCGGGACAGCTTCCTACAATGAGCAGTTCTTC.

This clone was observed a single time. This chain connects TRBV7-8 to TRBJ1-5; perhaps TRBD1 as D (6 bases). From germline, CDR1 is SGHVS and CDR2 FQNEAQ. CDR3 length equals 16 residues. Trimming pared 0 bases from V and 4 bases from J, leaving 13 bases between. The CDR3 reads CASSLAPQGGNQPQHF. CDR3 nucleotide sequence: TGTGCCAGCAGCTTAGCCCCACAGGGTGGGAATCAGCCCCAGCATTTT.

V gene TRBV5-1 combines with J gene TRBJ2-7, with 7 bases matching TRBD1. This CDR3 contains 16 residues. CDR1 is SGHRS and CDR2 is YFSETQ in the germline V gene. J was trimmed by 0 bases and V by 3 bases; bases with no gene match: 9. The CDR3 loop reads CASSSRQGQASYEQYF. DNA for the CDR3: TGCGCCAGCAGCTCCCGACAGGGCCAGGCCTCCTACGAGCAGTACTTC.

The V and J genes are TRBV9 and TRBJ2-2; 11 nucleotides align to TRBD1. CDR3 length: 17 amino acids. The junction had 7 bases not matched to a gene; V was cut back by 1 base and J by 5 bases. CDR1 and CDR2 from the germline V gene are SGDLS and YYNGEE. CDR3 sequence reads: CASSVLLGTGGTGELFF. Here the CDR3 DNA reads TGTGCCAGCAGCGTACTACTCGGGACAGGGGGGACCGGGGAGCTGTTTTTT.

This chain links TRBV9 with TRBJ1-5, with D possibly matching TRBD1 (6 bases). The germline CDR1 and CDR2 sequences are SGDLS and YYNGEE. Trimming removed 0 bases from V and 7 bases from J, with 11 bases in between. The CDR3 has 14 residues. CDR3 DNA sequence: TGTGCCAGCAGCGTAGAAGGGGGTTTCCAGCCCCAGCATTTT. This gives the protein CASSVEGGFQPQHF.

This chain uses TRBV18 with TRBJ1-2; D may be TRBD1 (6 bases). Trimming pared 2 bases from V and 1 base from J, leaving 14 bases between. Germline values: CDR1 KGHSH, CDR2 LQKENI. The CDR3 runs to 16 residues. CDR3 residues: CASSPAGTKDNYGYTF. In DNA form, the CDR3 reads TGTGCCAGCTCACCAGCCGGGACAAAAGATAACTATGGCTACACCTTC.

The gene calls are TRBV7-9 and TRBJ2-6; D unclear. CDR3 size: 14 residues. V was clipped by 0 bases and J by 2 bases, with 2 bases between them. Germline values: CDR1 SEHNR, CDR2 FQNEAQ (reference sequence). CDR3 protein: CASSLATGANVLTF. Here the CDR3 DNA reads TGTGCCAGCAGCTTAGCCACTGGGGCCAACGTCCTGACTTTC.

This clone was recorded only once. V and J are TRBV28 and TRBJ2-2; possibly TRBD2 for D (7 bases). The germline V gene has CDR1 MDHEN and CDR2 SYDVKM. V lost 5 bases and J 3 bases, leaving 16 bases between the germline ends. The CDR3 sequence is 16 residues long. CDR3 coding DNA: TGTGCCAGCAGTAGGGGGGGACAATGGGACACCGGGGAGCTGTTTTTT. Amino acids: CASSRGGQWDTGELFF.

This clone is a singleton in its sample. The rearrangement links TRBV5-5 to TRBJ1-5; 8 bases align to TRBD1. The CDR3 sequence is 15 residues long. After removal of 2 bases from V and 6 bases from J, the junction contained 7 bases not matched to a gene. Germline V gives CDR1 SGHKS, CDR2 YYEKEE (reference sequence). This chain's CDR3 is CASSFVTGEGQPQHF. In DNA form, the CDR3 reads TGTGCCAGCAGCTTCGTGACAGGGGAGGGTCAGCCCCAGCATTTT.

The chain joins TRBV5-6 to TRBJ2-7, with 9 positions matching TRBD2. V gave up 2 bases and J gave up 4 bases; unmatched junction bases: 7. There are 15 residues in the CDR3. CDR1 and CDR2 from the germline V gene are SGHDT and YYEEEE. This CDR3 reads CASSLLASGAYEQYF. CDR3 nucleotides: TGTGCCAGCAGCTTATTGGCTAGCGGGGCTTACGAGCAGTACTTC.

The chain carries TRBV9 and TRBJ2-1; D is perhaps TRBD1 (6 bases). V was cut by 7 bases and J by 5 bases, with 7 bases left in between. In germline, CDR1 is SGDLS, CDR2 YYNGEE. The CDR3 length is 11 residues. The CDR3 sequence: CASGGNNEQFF. The DNA of the CDR3 is TGTGCCAGCGGGGGCAACAATGAGCAGTTCTTC.